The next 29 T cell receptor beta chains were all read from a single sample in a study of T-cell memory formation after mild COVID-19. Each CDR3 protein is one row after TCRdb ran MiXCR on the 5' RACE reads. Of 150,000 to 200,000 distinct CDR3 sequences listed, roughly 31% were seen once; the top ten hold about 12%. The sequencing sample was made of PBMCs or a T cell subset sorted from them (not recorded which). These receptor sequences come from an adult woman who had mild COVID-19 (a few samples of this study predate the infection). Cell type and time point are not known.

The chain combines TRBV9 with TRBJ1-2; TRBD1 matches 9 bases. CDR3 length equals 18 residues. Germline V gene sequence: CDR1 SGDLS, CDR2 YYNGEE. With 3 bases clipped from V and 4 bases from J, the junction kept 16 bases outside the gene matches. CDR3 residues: CASSAWPTPGQGTYGYTF. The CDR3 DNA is TGTGCCAGCAGCGCTTGGCCGACCCCGGGACAGGGTACCTATGGCTACACCTTC.

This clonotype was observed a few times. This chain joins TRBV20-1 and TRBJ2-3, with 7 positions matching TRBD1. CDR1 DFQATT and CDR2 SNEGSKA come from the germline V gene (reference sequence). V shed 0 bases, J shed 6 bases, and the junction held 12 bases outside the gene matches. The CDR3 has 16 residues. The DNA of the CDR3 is TGCAGTGCTAGAGATATACAGGGGCCTAACTCGGATACGCAGTATTTT. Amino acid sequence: CSARDIQGPNSDTQYF.

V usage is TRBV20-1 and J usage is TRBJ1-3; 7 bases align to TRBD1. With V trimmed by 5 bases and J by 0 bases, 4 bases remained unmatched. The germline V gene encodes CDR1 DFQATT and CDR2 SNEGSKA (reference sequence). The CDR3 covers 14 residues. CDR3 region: CSAADRASGNTIYF. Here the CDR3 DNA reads TGCAGTGCTGCAGACAGGGCCTCTGGAAACACCATATATTTT.

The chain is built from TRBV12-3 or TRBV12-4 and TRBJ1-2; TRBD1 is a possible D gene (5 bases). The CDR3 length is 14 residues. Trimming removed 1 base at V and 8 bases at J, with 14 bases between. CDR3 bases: TGTGCCAGCAGTTTAGGCGGGGGGGTAAGAGGCTACACCTTC. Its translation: CASSLGGGVRGYTF.

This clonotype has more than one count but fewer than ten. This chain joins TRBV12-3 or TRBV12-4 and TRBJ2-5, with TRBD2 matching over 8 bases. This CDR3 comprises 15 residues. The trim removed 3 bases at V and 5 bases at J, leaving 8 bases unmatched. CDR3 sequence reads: CASSFVAGLPETQYF. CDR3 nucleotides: TGTGCCAGCAGTTTTGTAGCGGGACTGCCGGAGACCCAGTACTTC.

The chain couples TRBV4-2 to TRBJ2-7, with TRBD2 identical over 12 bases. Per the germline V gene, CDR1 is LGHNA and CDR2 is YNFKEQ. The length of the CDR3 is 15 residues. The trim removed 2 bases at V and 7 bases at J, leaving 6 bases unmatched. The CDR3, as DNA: TGTGCCAGCAGCCAAAGCCCTAGCGGGGGGGGAGAGCAGTACTTC. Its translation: CASSQSPSGGGEQYF.

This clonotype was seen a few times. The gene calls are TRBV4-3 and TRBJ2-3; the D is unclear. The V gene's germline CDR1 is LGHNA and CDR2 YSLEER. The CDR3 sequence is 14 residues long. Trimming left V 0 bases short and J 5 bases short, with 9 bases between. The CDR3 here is CASSQERRIDTQYF. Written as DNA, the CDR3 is TGCGCCAGCAGCCAAGAACGCAGGATAGATACGCAGTATTTT.

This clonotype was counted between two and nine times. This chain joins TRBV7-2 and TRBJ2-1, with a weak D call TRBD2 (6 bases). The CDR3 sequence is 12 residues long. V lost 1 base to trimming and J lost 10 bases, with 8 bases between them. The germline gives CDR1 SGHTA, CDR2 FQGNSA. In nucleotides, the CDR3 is TGTGCCAGCAGCTTAGGGACTATAGAGCAGTTCTTC. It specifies CASSLGTIEQFF.

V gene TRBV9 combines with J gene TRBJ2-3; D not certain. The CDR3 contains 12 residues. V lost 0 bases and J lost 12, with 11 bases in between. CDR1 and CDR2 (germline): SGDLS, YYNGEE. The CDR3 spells CASSVGGGLQYF. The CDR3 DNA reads TGTGCCAGCAGCGTAGGAGGTGGCCTCCAGTATTTT.

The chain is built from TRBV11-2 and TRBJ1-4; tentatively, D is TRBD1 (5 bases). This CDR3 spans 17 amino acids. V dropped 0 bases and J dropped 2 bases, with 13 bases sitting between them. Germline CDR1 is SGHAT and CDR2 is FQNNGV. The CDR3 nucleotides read TGTGCCAGCAGCTTAGAGGTCAGGGTGATGACTAATGAAAAACTGTTTTTT. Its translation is CASSLEVRVMTNEKLFF.

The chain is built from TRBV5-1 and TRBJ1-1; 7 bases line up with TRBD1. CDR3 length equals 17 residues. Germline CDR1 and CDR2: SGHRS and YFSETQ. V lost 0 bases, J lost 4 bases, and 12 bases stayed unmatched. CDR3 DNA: TGCGCCAGCAGCTTGGTCGGTCCTCTAAACAGGGGCACTGAAGCTTTCTTT. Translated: CASSLVGPLNRGTEAFF.

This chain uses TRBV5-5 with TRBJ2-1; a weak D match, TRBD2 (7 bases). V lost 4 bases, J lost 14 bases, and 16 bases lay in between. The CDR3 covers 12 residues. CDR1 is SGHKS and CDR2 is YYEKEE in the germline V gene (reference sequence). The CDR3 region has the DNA TGTGCCAGCAGCCCCGGGGGGCGGGTTGAGTTCTTC. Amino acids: CASSPGGRVEFF.

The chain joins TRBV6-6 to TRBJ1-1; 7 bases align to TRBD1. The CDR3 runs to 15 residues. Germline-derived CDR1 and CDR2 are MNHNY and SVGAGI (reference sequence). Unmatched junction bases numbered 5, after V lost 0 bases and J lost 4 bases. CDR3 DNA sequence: TGTGCCAGCAGTTACTCTAGGGGGCGCGGCACTGAAGCTTTCTTT. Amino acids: CASSYSRGRGTEAFF.

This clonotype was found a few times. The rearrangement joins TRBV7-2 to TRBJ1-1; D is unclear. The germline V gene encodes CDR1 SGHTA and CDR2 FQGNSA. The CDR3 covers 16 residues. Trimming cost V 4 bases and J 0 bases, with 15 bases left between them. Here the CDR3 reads CASSSSAGHMNTEAFF. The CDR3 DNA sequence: TGTGCCAGCAGCTCTTCCGCCGGCCATATGAACACTGAAGCTTTCTTT.

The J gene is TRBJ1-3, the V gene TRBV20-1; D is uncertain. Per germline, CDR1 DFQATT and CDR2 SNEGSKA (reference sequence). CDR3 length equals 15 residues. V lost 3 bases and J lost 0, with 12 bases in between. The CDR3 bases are TGCAGTGCTAGCGGGCAGTCGAGCTCTGGAAACACCATATATTTT. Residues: CSASGQSSSGNTIYF.

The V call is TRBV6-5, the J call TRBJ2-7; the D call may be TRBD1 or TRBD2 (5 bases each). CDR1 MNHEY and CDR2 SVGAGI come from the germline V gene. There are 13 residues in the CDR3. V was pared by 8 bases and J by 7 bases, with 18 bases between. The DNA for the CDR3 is TGTGCCAGCGCCCGGGACGCGGCGTGGGAGCAGTACTTC. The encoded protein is CASARDAAWEQYF.

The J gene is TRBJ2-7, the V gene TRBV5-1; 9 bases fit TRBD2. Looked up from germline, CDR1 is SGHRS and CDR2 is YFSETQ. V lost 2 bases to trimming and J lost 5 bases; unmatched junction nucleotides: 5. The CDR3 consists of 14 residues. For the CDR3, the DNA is TGCGCCAGCAGCTTCCTAGCGGGGAGCAACGAGCAGTACTTC. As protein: CASSFLAGSNEQYF.

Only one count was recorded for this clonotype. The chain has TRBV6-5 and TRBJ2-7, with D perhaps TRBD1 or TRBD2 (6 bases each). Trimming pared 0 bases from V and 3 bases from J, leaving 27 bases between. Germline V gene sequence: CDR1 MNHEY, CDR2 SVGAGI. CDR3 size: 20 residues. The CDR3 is CASSYSGFAVGGAFLYEQYF. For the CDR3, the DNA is TGTGCCAGCAGTTACTCCGGCTTCGCGGTCGGGGGCGCTTTTCTCTACGAGCAGTACTTC.

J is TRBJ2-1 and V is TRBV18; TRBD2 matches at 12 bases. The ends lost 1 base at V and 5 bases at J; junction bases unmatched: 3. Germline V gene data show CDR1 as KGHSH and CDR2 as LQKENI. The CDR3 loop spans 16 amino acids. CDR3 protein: CASSPLRTSGDNEQFF. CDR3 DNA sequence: TGTGCCAGCTCACCACTTCGGACTAGCGGGGACAATGAGCAGTTCTTC.

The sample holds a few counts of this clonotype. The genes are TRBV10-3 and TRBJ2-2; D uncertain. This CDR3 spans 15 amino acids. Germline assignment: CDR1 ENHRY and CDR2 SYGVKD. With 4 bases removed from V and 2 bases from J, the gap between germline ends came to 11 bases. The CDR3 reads CAISVAVGNTGELFF. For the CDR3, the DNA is TGTGCCATCAGTGTGGCCGTCGGCAACACCGGGGAGCTGTTTTTT.

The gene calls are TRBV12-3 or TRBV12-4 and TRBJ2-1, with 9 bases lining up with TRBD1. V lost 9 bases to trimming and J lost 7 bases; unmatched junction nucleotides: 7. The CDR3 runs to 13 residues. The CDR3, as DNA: TGTGCCAGTGGGAACAGGGGGCAGAATGAGCAGTTCTTC. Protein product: CASGNRGQNEQFF.

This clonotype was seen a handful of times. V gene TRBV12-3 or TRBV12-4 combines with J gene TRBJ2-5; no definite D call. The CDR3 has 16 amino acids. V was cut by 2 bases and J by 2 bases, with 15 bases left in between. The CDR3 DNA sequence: TGTGCCAGCAGTTTAACCGGGCAGACAATACAAGAGACCCAGTACTTC. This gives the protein CASSLTGQTIQETQYF.

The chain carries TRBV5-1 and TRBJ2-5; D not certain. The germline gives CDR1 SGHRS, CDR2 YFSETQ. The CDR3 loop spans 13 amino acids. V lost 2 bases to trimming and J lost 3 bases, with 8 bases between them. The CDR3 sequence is CASSFNSKETQYF. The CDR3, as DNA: TGCGCCAGCAGCTTCAACAGCAAAGAGACCCAGTACTTC.

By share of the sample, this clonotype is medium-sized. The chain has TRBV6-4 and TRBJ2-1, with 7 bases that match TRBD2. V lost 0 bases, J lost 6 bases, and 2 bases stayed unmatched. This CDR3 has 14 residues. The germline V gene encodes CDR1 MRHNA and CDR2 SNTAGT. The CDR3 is CASSDSGGSNEQFF. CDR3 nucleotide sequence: TGTGCCAGCAGTGACTCCGGGGGGAGCAATGAGCAGTTCTTC.

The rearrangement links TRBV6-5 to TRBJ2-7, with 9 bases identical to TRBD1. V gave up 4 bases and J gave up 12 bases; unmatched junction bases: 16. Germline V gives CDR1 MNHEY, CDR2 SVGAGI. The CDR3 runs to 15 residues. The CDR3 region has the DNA TGTGCCAGCAGTTCCGGACAGGGGCTAGGGCTGAAGCGGTACTTC. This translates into CASSSGQGLGLKRYF.

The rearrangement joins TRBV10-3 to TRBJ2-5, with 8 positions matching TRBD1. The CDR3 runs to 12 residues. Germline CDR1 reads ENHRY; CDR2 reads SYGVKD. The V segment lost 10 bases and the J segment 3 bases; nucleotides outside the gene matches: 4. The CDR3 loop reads CATATGEETQYF. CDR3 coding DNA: TGTGCCACCGCGACAGGGGAAGAGACCCAGTACTTC.

CDR3 in DNA: TGTGCCAGCAGCGCCCCATACAGGGGAGGAGGCTACACCTTC. Residues: CASSAPYRGGGYTF. This sequence joins TRBV7-2 and TRBJ1-2, with 7 bases fitting TRBD1. V shed 5 bases and J 8 bases; nucleotides not matched to a gene: 11. The CDR3 totals 14 residues. Germline V gene lookup returns CDR1 SGHTA and CDR2 FQGNSA.

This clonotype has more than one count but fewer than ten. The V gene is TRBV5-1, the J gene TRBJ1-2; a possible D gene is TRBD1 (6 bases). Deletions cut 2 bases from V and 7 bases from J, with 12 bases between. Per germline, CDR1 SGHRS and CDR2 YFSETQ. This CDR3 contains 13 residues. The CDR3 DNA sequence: TGCGCCAGCAGCTTACAGGGCTTCGGTGGCTACACCTTC. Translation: CASSLQGFGGYTF.

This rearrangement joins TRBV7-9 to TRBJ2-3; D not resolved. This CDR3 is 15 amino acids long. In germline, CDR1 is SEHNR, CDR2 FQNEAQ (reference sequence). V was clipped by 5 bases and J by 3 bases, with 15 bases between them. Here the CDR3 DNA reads TGTGCCAGCAGCATGGGCCGGTCTGTTACAGATACGCAGTATTTT. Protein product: CASSMGRSVTDTQYF.